These T cell receptor beta chains were read from a single sample in a study of OX40 agonist ivuxolimab in advanced cancers. The repertoire was sequenced with immunoSEQ multiplex PCR; TCRdb's copy has only in-frame clones and lacks some. Of roughly 80,000 clones in the sample, about 86% were seen once. The sample in question was CD4+ or CD8+ T cells sorted from blood, obtained in a trial of the OX40 agonist ivuxolimab. These receptors were collected from an adult with an advanced solid tumor such as melanoma, head and neck, liver or kidney cancer. The CDR3 runs from the conserved cysteine through the conserved F or W. Each record gives: V gene, J gene, CDR3 protein.

>TRBV28|TRBJ2-1
CASGTSATYNEQFF
>TRBV19|TRBJ2-1
CASSRLSGGSYNEQFF
>TRBV19|TRBJ2-5
CATRRGETQYF
>TRBV7-9|TRBJ1-2
CASSLSAVSNYGYTF
>TRBV27|TRBJ2-5
CASSPRGLGGPGTQYF
>TRBV19|TRBJ1-5
CASSIELSNSNQPQHF
>TRBV9|TRBJ2-5
CASSIATSGGFQETQYF
>TRBV20-1|TRBJ1-3
CSAWAGNTIYF
>TRBV10-3|TRBJ2-1
CAIRDSSYNEQFF
>TRBV7-6|TRBJ2-3
CASSLGTGRVPDTQYF
>TRBV5-6|TRBJ1-2
CASSSIKLGLVGGYTF
>TRBV4-2|TRBJ2-1
CASSQGPNSYNEQFF
>TRBV7-2|TRBJ2-3
CASSFSRQADTQYF
>TRBV29-1|TRBJ1-2
CSVGAGGYTF
>TRBV7-9|TRBJ1-1
CASSLGGVQETEAFF
>TRBV5-6|TRBJ2-7
CASSRAGPGAYEQYF
>TRBV7-8|TRBJ2-7
CASSPTTGEQYF
>TRBV7-9|TRBJ2-1
CASSAGLAGLGEQFF
>TRBV27|TRBJ2-3
CASSRSTDGGADTQYF
>TRBV19|TRBJ2-1
CASSFRGTSGYNEQFF
>TRBV2|TRBJ2-6
CASTPLDRLSTGVLTF
>TRBV10-1|TRBJ2-5
CASSESGSAGRETQYF
>TRBV5-1|TRBJ2-3
CASSSLAGFTDTQYF
>TRBV4-2|TRBJ2-6
CASSQVQGRSGANVLTF
>TRBV11-3|TRBJ2-1
CASAAGDEQFF
>TRBV7-3|TRBJ1-2
CASSTRRRDFYGYTF
>TRBV4-3|TRBJ1-2
CASSQSGSRGGYTF
>TRBV2|TRBJ2-1
CASSVGWGAYEQFF
>TRBV6-5|TRBJ1-5
CASSSAAGNQPQHF
>TRBV4-3|TRBJ2-5
CASSQDRDYLRTQYF
>TRBV9|TRBJ1-3
CASSSRVGGARGNTIYF
>TRBV28|TRBJ1-2
CASSPQTGPTAGYTF
>TRBV7-2|TRBJ2-1
CASKTSGRASGMDEQFF
>TRBV25-1|TRBJ1-1
CASSGGTEAFF
>TRBV6-1|TRBJ2-2
CASSEARLRPGELFF
>TRBV5-5|TRBJ1-5
CASSRQPGNNQPQHF
>TRBV7-8|TRBJ1-1
CASSSSGTGYMNTEAFF
>TRBV7-2|TRBJ2-1
CASTSRGTGPDEQFF
>TRBV6-5|TRBJ2-5
CASSYSSRAETQYF
>TRBV4-2|TRBJ2-7
CASSPAGDGAYEQYF
>TRBV5-6|TRBJ2-5
CASSPTSFRETQYF
>TRBV6-5|TRBJ2-2
CASSPSDVNGGELFF
>TRBV4-1|TRBJ1-5
CASSQAGTGVDPQHF
>TRBV19|TRBJ1-4
CASSTSPRQGREKLFF
>TRBV6-1|TRBJ1-5
CASSEQGYNQPQHF
>TRBV6-1|TRBJ1-1
CASTEHWAAEAFF
>TRBV9|TRBJ2-3
CASSVGVSGRGDTQYF
>TRBV28|TRBJ1-3
CATQVFRAISGNTIYF
>TRBV6-5|TRBJ1-5
CASSDGSSQHF
>TRBV5-4|TRBJ2-1
CASSSELSSYNEQFF
>TRBV9|TRBJ2-7
CASSVAAGSYEQYF
>TRBV5-6|TRBJ2-2
CASSSRRAGELFF
>TRBV10-3|TRBJ2-7
CATRTSGSYYEQYF